Sequencing of this T cell receptor (beta chain) was carried out in a study of blood T cell repertoires in COVID-19. Study overall: T cells, B-cell-depleted T cells, or PBMCs supplied cDNA or gDNA.

The repertoire was sequenced with immunoSEQ multiplex PCR; TCRdb's copy has only in-frame clones and lacks some. The data show some 320,000 clones, with around 84% seen just once and over 1.5% held by the top ten. This clone was counted a few times. The participants were between roughly 18 and 89 years old and came from fewer than 25 US areas. Individuals in the exposed group had encountered a COVID-19 case within 2 weeks preceding study entry. CDR1 is SGHTA, CDR2 FQGTGA, per germline. V was pared by 5 bases and J by 9 bases, with 5 bases of the junction left unmatched. The CDR3 has 13 residues. Sequencing was carried out using PBMCs or T cells enriched from blood (not recorded which). This TCR was recovered from a woman aged 25 to 45 who had been exposed to COVID-19. V gene TRBV7-3 combines with J gene TRBJ2-5, with 11 bases lining up with TRBD2. CDR3 loop: CASSPVSGGAQYF. The DNA for the CDR3 is TGTGCCAGCAGCCCGGTTAGCGGGGGGGCCCAGTACTTC.